This TCR beta chain was sequenced for a study of cytomegalovirus exposure and HLA in healthy donors. Study at large: Genetic ancestry analysis placed approximately 80% of the approximately 400 donors that were genotyped in the Caucasian-associated cluster. Findings and limits, study-wide: In a later analysis, parvovirus B19, influenza, CMV and Epstein-Barr virus appeared linked to several top co-occurrence clusters. Per a later analysis, roughly 17,000 TCR beta sequences showed association with HLA alleles at 0.05 false discovery rate.

Points on this clone: Antigen unknown.

CDR3 length equals 14 residues. Trimming cost V 3 bases and J 6 bases; bases outside gene matches: 4. Per germline, CDR1 SGHRS and CDR2 YFSETQ. Researchers ran the PCR with 60 Vbeta and 13 Jbeta primers. Data came from immunoSEQ multiplex PCR; TCRdb stores just in-frame clones and leaves some out. The table has about 180,000 clones, roughly 84% seen once; the top ten hold 0.95% to 1.5%. This TCR came from a boy between 2 and 10 years old in good health and CMV-seronegative. Specimen: PBMCs. The rearrangement joins TRBV5-1 to TRBJ2-7, with 12 bases lining up with TRBD2. The chain's CDR3 is CASSSGLAGLEQYF. In nucleotides, the CDR3 is TGCGCCAGCAGCTCGGGACTAGCGGGTCTCGAGCAGTACTTC.